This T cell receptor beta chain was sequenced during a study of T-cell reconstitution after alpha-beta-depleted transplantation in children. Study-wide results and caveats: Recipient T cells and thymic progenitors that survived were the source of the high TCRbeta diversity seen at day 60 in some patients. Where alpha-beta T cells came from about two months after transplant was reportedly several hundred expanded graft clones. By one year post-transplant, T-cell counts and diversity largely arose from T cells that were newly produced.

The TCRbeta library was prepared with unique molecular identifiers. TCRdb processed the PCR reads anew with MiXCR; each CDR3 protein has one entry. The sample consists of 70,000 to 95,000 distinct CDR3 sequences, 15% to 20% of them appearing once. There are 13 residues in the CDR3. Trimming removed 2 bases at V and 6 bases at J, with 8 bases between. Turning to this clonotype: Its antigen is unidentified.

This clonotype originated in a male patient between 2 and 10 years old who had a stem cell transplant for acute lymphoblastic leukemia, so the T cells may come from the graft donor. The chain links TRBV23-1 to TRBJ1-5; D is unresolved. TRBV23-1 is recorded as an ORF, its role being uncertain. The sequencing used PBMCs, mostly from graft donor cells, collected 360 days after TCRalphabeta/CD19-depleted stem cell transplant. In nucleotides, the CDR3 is TGCGCCAGCAGTCAAGGAGACGGTCAGCCCCAGCATTTT. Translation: CASSQGDGQPQHF.